These 28 T cell receptor beta chains originate from one sample sequenced in a study of OX40 agonist ivuxolimab in advanced cancers. Sequenced by immunoSEQ multiplex PCR; TCRdb stores in-frame clones only, minus some. Of around 94,000 clones listed, around nine tenths are singletons. This sample comprised CD4+ or CD8+ T cells sorted from blood, obtained in a trial of the OX40 agonist ivuxolimab. The receptors stem from an adult with an advanced solid tumor such as melanoma, head and neck, liver or kidney cancer.

The chain carries TRBV29-1 and TRBJ1-2; 12 bases map to TRBD1. The junction had 15 bases not matched to a gene; V was cut back by 6 bases and J by 7 bases. The CDR3 totals 16 residues. Germline loops: CDR1 SQVTM, CDR2 ANQGSEA. This CDR3 is CSVPRVSGQGAGGYTF. CDR3 nucleotide sequence: TGCAGCGTACCGAGGGTTTCGGGACAGGGGGCCGGTGGCTACACCTTC.

The chain joins TRBV11-3 to TRBJ2-1, with 8 bases fitting TRBD1. Germline values: CDR1 SGHNT, CDR2 YENEEA. CDR3 size: 15 residues. V lost 0 bases to trimming and J lost 9 bases; unmatched junction nucleotides: 7. The DNA of the CDR3 is TGTGCCAGCAGCTTAGATGGACAGGGATTTGGTGAGCAGTTCTTC. As protein: CASSLDGQGFGEQFF.

The V gene is TRBV27, the J gene TRBJ1-5; tentative D call: TRBD1 (6 bases). Germline V gene lookup returns CDR1 MNHEY and CDR2 SMNVEV (reference sequence). The CDR3 is made up of 14 amino acids. Trimming took 4 bases from V and 4 from J, leaving 11 bases between them. CDR3 nucleotide sequence: TGTGCCAGCAGTTATAGAGGACAGAATCAGCCCCAGCATTTT. Translated, it gives CASSYRGQNQPQHF.

The rearrangement joins TRBV7-8 to TRBJ2-1, with D tentatively TRBD2 (6 bases). This CDR3 is built from 19 residues. Germline CDR1 and CDR2: SGHVS and FQNEAQ. V lost 5 bases to trimming and J lost 1 base, with 24 bases between them. This CDR3 reads CASSPPPQLLAGSYNEQFF. As DNA, the CDR3 is TGTGCCAGCAGCCCGCCTCCACAGCTACTAGCAGGGTCCTACAATGAGCAGTTCTTC.

The V call is TRBV6-6, the J call TRBJ2-1; D not resolved. Germline lookup yields CDR1 MNHNY and CDR2 SVGAGI (reference sequence). This CDR3 is built from 14 residues. V was clipped by 2 bases and J by 7 bases, with 12 bases between them. This chain's CDR3 is CASSYPGPVNEQFF. Written as DNA, the CDR3 is TGTGCCAGCAGTTACCCGGGCCCGGTAAATGAGCAGTTCTTC.

The chain recombines TRBV5-4 with TRBJ2-5; D gene unclear. In germline, CDR1 is SGHNT, CDR2 YYREEE (reference sequence). V shed 2 bases and J shed 4 bases, with 3 bases lying between them. The CDR3 is made up of 11 amino acids. The CDR3 coding sequence is TGTGCCAGCAGCTTTTTAGAGACCCAGTACTTC. It translates to CASSFLETQYF.

Concerning this clone itself: Within the sample, other DNA sequences also encode this same CDR3. V usage is TRBV6-5 and J usage is TRBJ1-2; D not resolved. Deletions cut 5 bases from V and 8 bases from J, with 12 bases between. The V gene's germline CDR1 is MNHEY and CDR2 SVGAGI. This CDR3 is built from 12 residues. CDR3 bases: TGTGCCAGCAGTAGACCTCTTGGGGGCTACACCTTC. Translated, it gives CASSRPLGGYTF.

The rearrangement uses TRBV19 and TRBJ2-1; D is possibly TRBD2 (5 bases). The CDR3 consists of 14 residues. CDR1 and CDR2 (germline): LNHDA, SQIVND (reference sequence). Deletions cut 1 base from V and 12 bases from J, with 16 bases between. CDR3 loop: CASSIGPGNSRQFF. The CDR3, as DNA: TGTGCCAGTAGTATAGGTCCCGGGAATTCAAGGCAGTTCTTC.

This chain connects TRBV9 to TRBJ2-2, with 10 bases matching TRBD2. Germline lookup yields CDR1 SGDLS and CDR2 YYNGEE. Unmatched junction bases numbered 7, after V lost 5 bases and J lost 6 bases. There are 15 residues in the CDR3. CDR3 DNA sequence: TGTGCCAGCAGGGAGCGGGAGGGCCTCGCCGGGGAGCTGTTTTTT. Its protein product is CASREREGLAGELFF.

The V call is TRBV7-8, the J call TRBJ2-1; tentatively, D is TRBD2 (6 bases). Deletions cut 6 bases from V and 5 bases from J, with 14 bases between. This CDR3 has 14 residues. CDR1 SGHVS and CDR2 FQNEAQ come from the germline V gene. CDR3 bases: TGTGCCAGCAGTAGCGGCGGGCTAAACAATGAGCAGTTCTTC. Its protein is CASSSGGLNNEQFF.

The rearrangement links TRBV19 to TRBJ1-2; D may be TRBD1 (5 bases). The CDR3 runs 14 residues. V was pared by 1 base and J by 7 bases, with 13 bases between. Germline V gives CDR1 LNHDA, CDR2 SQIVND (reference sequence). This chain's CDR3 is CASSIGERDAGYTF. DNA for the CDR3: TGTGCCAGTAGTATAGGAGAGAGGGACGCTGGCTACACCTTC.

V is TRBV28 and J is TRBJ2-5, with 7 bases identical to TRBD1. Trimming cost V 5 bases and J 5 bases; bases outside gene matches: 8. CDR1 is MDHEN, CDR2 SYDVKM, per germline. CDR3 size: 14 residues. CDR3 sequence (DNA): TGTGCCAGCAGTCTACAGGGGTGGGGCGAGACCCAGTACTTC. Protein: CASSLQGWGETQYF.

The V and J genes are TRBV5-4 and TRBJ2-5, with no clear D. V was cut by 1 base and J by 1 base, with 8 bases left in between. This CDR3 spans 14 amino acids. The V gene's germline CDR1 is SGHNT and CDR2 YYREEE (reference sequence). The DNA of the CDR3 is TGTGCCAGCAGCTTGCGGCTCGGCCAAGAGACCCAGTACTTC. Its translation is CASSLRLGQETQYF.

The genes are TRBV7-3 and TRBJ1-5; a possible D gene is TRBD1 (5 bases). Germline CDR1 and CDR2: SGHTA and FQGTGA. V was clipped by 5 bases and J by 8 bases, with 19 bases between them. The CDR3 has 15 amino acids. In DNA form, the CDR3 reads TGTGCCAGCAGCCCAGGTCGGGGGGGAGAGGAGCCCCAGCATTTT. Its protein product is CASSPGRGGEEPQHF.

The gene calls are TRBV4-2 and TRBJ2-5; 11 nucleotides align to TRBD1. V was clipped by 0 bases and J by 4 bases; unmatched bases: 1. The CDR3 sequence is 15 residues long. The germline CDR1 and CDR2 sequences are LGHNA and YNFKEQ. The CDR3 DNA reads as TGTGCCAGCAGCCAAGAGGGGACAGGGGGAGAGACCCAGTACTTC. It encodes CASSQEGTGGETQYF.

The CDR3, as DNA: TGCGCCAGCAGCTTGGGGGTAGCGAACTACAATGAGCAGTTCTTC. Amino acids: CASSLGVANYNEQFF. The J gene is TRBJ2-1, the V gene TRBV5-1; D perhaps matches TRBD2 (5 bases). Trimming removed 0 bases from V and 3 bases from J, with 10 bases in between. Germline V gene sequence: CDR1 SGHRS, CDR2 YFSETQ. The CDR3 loop spans 15 amino acids.

V gene TRBV7-3 combines with J gene TRBJ2-3, with 7 bases aligning to TRBD1. With 2 bases clipped from V and 3 bases from J, the junction kept 8 bases outside the gene matches. This CDR3 is built from 16 residues. Per the germline V gene, CDR1 is SGHTA and CDR2 is FQGTGA. CDR3 DNA: TGTGCCAGCAGCTTAGGTGAAGGGGGCGTAACAGATACGCAGTATTTT. Protein product: CASSLGEGGVTDTQYF.

CDR3 bases: TGTGCCAGCAGAACAGGGGGCTATGACGGCTACACCTTC. Amino acid sequence: CASRTGGYDGYTF. The gene calls are TRBV2 and TRBJ1-2, with TRBD1 identical over 9 bases. J lost 8 bases, V lost 6 bases, and 7 bases had no gene match. The length of the CDR3 is 13 residues. Germline lookup yields CDR1 SNHLY and CDR2 FYNNEI. Combining the CDR3 with reference TRBV2 and TRBJ1-2 gives the whole variable domain EPEVTQTPSHQVTQMGQEVILRCVPISNHLYFYWYRQILGQKVEFLVSFYNNEISEKSEIFDDQFSVERPDGSNFTLKIRSTKLEDSAMYFCASRTGGYDGYTFGSGTRLTVV.

This rearrangement joins TRBV6-4 to TRBJ1-2; D is ambiguous. The CDR3 length is 17 residues. V lost 8 bases and J 2 bases, leaving 24 bases between the germline ends. The germline V gene has CDR1 MRHNA and CDR2 SNTAGT. This CDR3 is CASRENRIVWANYGYTF. CDR3 in DNA: TGTGCCAGCCGAGAAAACCGAATCGTCTGGGCCAACTATGGCTACACCTTC.

V is TRBV11-2 and J is TRBJ2-7, with TRBD1 identical over 8 bases. The CDR3 sequence is 15 residues long. V gave up 2 bases and J gave up 4 bases; unmatched junction bases: 7. The germline CDR1 and CDR2 sequences are SGHAT and FQNNGV. The CDR3 DNA sequence: TGTGCCAGCAGCTTAAGGGGGACAGGTAATTACGAGCAGTACTTC. Its protein product is CASSLRGTGNYEQYF.

The chain combines TRBV9 with TRBJ2-7; D uncertain. V dropped 2 bases and J dropped 3 bases, with 9 bases sitting between them. The CDR3 is 13 residues long. Germline V lookup: CDR1 SGDLS, CDR2 YYNGEE. CDR3 amino acids: CASSVVPLYEQYF. CDR3 DNA sequence: TGTGCCAGCAGCGTGGTTCCGCTCTACGAGCAGTACTTC. Using reference TRBV9 and TRBJ2-7 for the parts outside the CDR3, the full variable domain is DSGVTQTPKHLITATGQRVTLRCSPRSGDLSVYWYQQSLDQGLQFLIQYYNGEERAKGNILERFSAQQFPDLHSELNLSSLELGDSALYFCASSVVPLYEQYFGPGTRLTVT.

CDR3 bases: TGTGCCAGCCTTATGACAGGGGACAATCAGCCCCAGCATTTT. Translation gives CASLMTGDNQPQHF. This chain connects TRBV2 to TRBJ1-5; 8 bases fit TRBD1. V gave up 8 bases and J gave up 3 bases; unmatched junction bases: 6. CDR1 is SNHLY and CDR2 is FYNNEI in the germline V gene. This CDR3 region has 14 residues.

The rearrangement links TRBV30 to TRBJ2-1; 10 bases are shared with TRBD2. The ends lost 0 bases at V and 5 bases at J; junction bases unmatched: 4. Germline V gene sequence: CDR1 GTSNPN, CDR2 SVGIG (reference sequence). The CDR3 length is 15 residues. The CDR3 DNA reads as TGTGCCTGGAGTGTGGGTCTAGCGGGGGACAATGAGCAGTTCTTC. Translated: CAWSVGLAGDNEQFF.

The rearrangement joins TRBV9 to TRBJ2-3, with D possibly TRBD2 on 6 matching bases. Trimming removed 0 bases from V and 0 bases from J, with 8 bases in between. The germline gives CDR1 SGDLS, CDR2 YYNGEE. The CDR3 is made up of 15 amino acids. This CDR3 is CASSVDGTSTDTQYF. CDR3 DNA: TGTGCCAGCAGCGTAGACGGGACTAGCACAGATACGCAGTATTTT.

V usage is TRBV6-1 and J usage is TRBJ2-6, with D unclear. CDR1 is MNHNS and CDR2 is SASEGT in the germline V gene. The CDR3 has 13 residues. V lost 6 bases to trimming and J lost 4 bases, with 7 bases between them. Here the CDR3 reads CASRVPGANVLTF. DNA for the CDR3: TGTGCCAGCAGGGTCCCGGGGGCCAACGTCCTGACTTTC.

The rearrangement uses TRBV5-4 and TRBJ1-4; D is perhaps TRBD1 (6 bases). Deletions cut 1 base from V and 5 bases from J, with 12 bases between. Germline CDR1 reads SGHNT; CDR2 reads YYREEE (reference sequence). The CDR3 is 15 residues long. CDR3 sequence reads: CASSLLAQGNEKLFF. CDR3 nucleotides: TGTGCCAGCAGCTTGTTAGCCCAGGGGAATGAAAAACTGTTTTTT. The variable domain in full, completed from reference TRBV5-4 and TRBJ1-4, reads ETGVTQSPTHLIKTRGQQVTLRCSSQSGHNTVSWYQQALGQGPQFIFQYYREEENGRGNFPPRFSGLQFPNYSSELNVNALELDDSALYLCASSLLAQGNEKLFFGSGTQLSVL.

This chain uses TRBV30 with TRBJ1-1; 8 nucleotides align to TRBD1. Germline V gene sequence: CDR1 GTSNPN, CDR2 SVGIG (reference sequence). This CDR3 region has 12 residues. For the CDR3, the DNA is TGTGCGAGAGACGACAGGGGCGCTGAAGCTTTCTTT. Its translation is CARDDRGAEAFF.

The rearrangement links TRBV11-1 to TRBJ2-7; D ambiguous. Looked up from germline, CDR1 is SGHAT and CDR2 is FQDESV (reference sequence). There are 12 residues in the CDR3. Between the trimmed V and J ends, which lost 5 bases and 8 bases, there was a span of 13 bases. The CDR3 region has the DNA TGTGCCAGCAGCCTCCAAGGCGACCAGCAGTACTTC. This translates into CASSLQGDQQYF.